This TCR beta chain was sequenced in a study of TIL therapy for anti-PD-1-resistant metastatic lung cancer. The libraries were made with immunoSEQ v3. The protocol was immunoSEQ multiplex PCR, while the TCRdb copy is restricted to in-frame clones and leaves out a portion. The sample shows about 20,000 clones, around 82% of them seen only once. Time point in this sample: pre-treatment sample, taken before nivolumab and TIL therapy. Germline CDR1 and CDR2: GTSNPN and SVGIG (reference sequence). V shed 0 bases, J shed 5 bases, and the junction held 16 bases outside the gene matches. This CDR3 comprises 18 residues.

The sequence came from a person between 25 and 80 years old with non-small cell lung cancer. The genes are TRBV30 and TRBJ2-5; 9 positions match TRBD2. This specimen was blood, taken at baseline. CDR3 bases: TGTGCCTGGAGTGTATTTAGCGGGGGACCTCGGTGGGAGGAGACCCAGTACTTC. It codes for CAWSVFSGGPRWEETQYF.